The 16 T cell receptor beta chains below all came from one sample that was sequenced in a study of cytomegalovirus exposure and HLA in healthy donors. The PCR employed 60 Vbeta primers together with 13 Jbeta primers. The repertoire was sequenced with immunoSEQ multiplex PCR; TCRdb's copy has only in-frame clones and lacks some. The sample contains about 100,000 clones, about 86% of which appear only once. The source material was PBMCs. These receptors were collected from a woman in her 70s in good health and CMV-seropositive.

V and J are TRBV5-6 and TRBJ2-5, with 8 bases lining up with TRBD1. Germline V gives CDR1 SGHDT, CDR2 YYEEEE. With 4 bases clipped from V and 4 bases from J, the junction kept 9 bases outside the gene matches. The CDR3 has 15 amino acids. The CDR3 DNA follows: TGTGCCAGCAGCGGAAGGACAGGGTTCGGAGAGACCCAGTACTTC. Translation gives CASSGRTGFGETQYF.

This chain links TRBV10-1 with TRBJ2-5, with 9 bases that match TRBD1. J gave up 5 bases and V 5 bases, and 6 bases lay outside the gene matches. This CDR3 comprises 14 residues. The germline V gene has CDR1 WNHNN and CDR2 SYGVQD (reference sequence). The CDR3 DNA is TGCGCCAGCAGTCAGGACAGGGGATGGGAGACCCAGTACTTC. Amino acids: CASSQDRGWETQYF.

This chain's CDR3 is CASSSVGSDGYTF. DNA for the CDR3: TGTGCCAGCAGCTCCGTGGGGAGCGATGGCTACACCTTC. The chain links TRBV5-4 to TRBJ1-2; D gene uncertain. The length of the CDR3 is 13 residues. Germline V gene lookup returns CDR1 SGHNT and CDR2 YYREEE (reference sequence). V lost 3 bases, J lost 6 bases, and 12 bases lay in between.

The rearrangement joins TRBV18 to TRBJ2-7; 10 nucleotides line up with TRBD1. This CDR3 has 15 residues. Germline assignment: CDR1 KGHSH and CDR2 LQKENI. The V and J ends lost 3 bases and 3 bases, in that order; junction bases with no gene match: 5. This CDR3 reads CASSPVGQGDYEQYF. The CDR3 DNA sequence: TGTGCCAGCTCACCCGTAGGACAGGGGGACTACGAGCAGTACTTC.

The chain joins TRBV9 to TRBJ2-5; TRBD2 matches at 8 bases. Germline CDR1 SGDLS, CDR2 YYNGEE. Trimming at V came to 5 bases and at J to 3 bases, leaving 9 bases not matched to a gene. The CDR3 has 15 residues. CDR3 in DNA: TGTGCCAGCAGTCCCCGGGGGGGGTCCAAAGAGACCCAGTACTTC. Protein product: CASSPRGGSKETQYF.

This chain uses TRBV7-3 with TRBJ2-2; D is undetermined. The CDR3 has 14 residues. Trimming took off 1 base at V and 1 base at J, with 4 bases between the two ends. CDR1 SGHTA and CDR2 FQGTGA come from the germline V gene. The CDR3, as DNA: TGTGCCAGCAGCTTAATATTGAACACCGGGGAGCTGTTTTTT. Translated, it gives CASSLILNTGELFF.

V and J are TRBV5-6 and TRBJ2-3, with 8 bases lining up with TRBD1. The V segment lost 3 bases and the J segment 3 bases; nucleotides outside the gene matches: 0. There are 13 residues in the CDR3. The germline gives CDR1 SGHDT, CDR2 YYEEEE. In nucleotides, the CDR3 is TGTGCCAGCAGCTGGACAGGGACAGATACGCAGTATTTT. The encoded protein is CASSWTGTDTQYF.

This clone has a single count. The J gene is TRBJ2-3, the V gene TRBV11-1, with TRBD2 matching 10 bases. The trim removed 1 base at V and 2 bases at J, leaving 6 bases unmatched. The V gene's germline CDR1 is SGHAT and CDR2 FQDESV (reference sequence). The CDR3 covers 17 residues. Here the CDR3 DNA reads TGTGCCAGCAGCTTAGTGTCTAGCGGGAGCCTCACAGATACGCAGTATTTT. Protein: CASSLVSSGSLTDTQYF.

The rearrangement joins TRBV28 to TRBJ2-3, with 7 positions matching TRBD2. The CDR3 length is 16 residues. Germline trimming cut 2 bases from V and 2 bases from J; bases unmatched to any gene: 7. CDR1 MDHEN and CDR2 SYDVKM come from the germline V gene. The CDR3 here is CASSLPGSGTTDTQYF. The CDR3 nucleotides read TGTGCCAGCAGTTTACCTGGGAGCGGGACCACAGATACGCAGTATTTT.

The chain couples TRBV11-3 to TRBJ2-7, with 9 bases matching TRBD1. The CDR3 has 15 amino acids. In germline, CDR1 is SGHNT, CDR2 YENEEA. The trim removed 5 bases at V and 4 bases at J, leaving 9 bases unmatched. CDR3 sequence: CASSHPGQGSYEQYF. For the CDR3, the DNA is TGTGCCAGCAGCCACCCGGGACAGGGATCGTACGAGCAGTACTTC.

This clone has a single count. This chain uses TRBV15 with TRBJ1-4; no firm D call. Per the germline V gene, CDR1 is LNHNV and CDR2 is YYDKDF (reference sequence). The V end lost 8 bases, the J end lost 6 bases, and 16 bases lay between the germline ends. The length of the CDR3 is 14 residues. The CDR3 DNA is TGTGCCACCCTTTTATCGCGGGGAGATGAAAAACTGTTTTTT. It is translated as CATLLSRGDEKLFF.

This clone was counted a single time. The chain is built from TRBV6-1 and TRBJ1-2, with TRBD1 as a possible D gene (5 bases). V lost 1 base and J 7 bases, leaving 10 bases between the germline ends. This CDR3 contains 13 residues. CDR1 and CDR2 from the germline V gene are MNHNS and SASEGT. The CDR3, as DNA: TGTGCCAGCAGTGAAGTAGGGGATGGTGGCTACACCTTC. This codes for CASSEVGDGGYTF.

V gene TRBV14 combines with J gene TRBJ1-3; TRBD1 might be the D (6 bases). Germline V gene lookup returns CDR1 SGHDN and CDR2 FVKESK. The CDR3 consists of 16 residues. The V and J ends lost 3 bases and 2 bases respectively, with 14 bases between them. The CDR3 loop reads CASSQLDSRAGNTIYF. CDR3 DNA: TGTGCCAGCAGCCAGCTGGACAGTAGAGCTGGAAACACCATATATTTT.

The CDR3: CAISESTGVNQPQHF. CDR3 in DNA: TGTGCCATCAGTGAGTCGACAGGGGTCAATCAGCCCCAGCATTTT. The chain recombines TRBV10-3 with TRBJ1-5; TRBD1 matches 8 bases. The germline gives CDR1 ENHRY, CDR2 SYGVKD. The CDR3 spans 15 residues. V lost 0 bases and J lost 3; bases outside the gene matches: 1.

The genes are TRBV5-1 and TRBJ2-1; 13 bases line up with TRBD2. V was clipped by 3 bases and J by 2 bases; unmatched bases: 8. Germline CDR1 reads SGHRS; CDR2 reads YFSETQ. The CDR3 is 18 residues long. CDR3 DNA sequence: TGCGCCAGCAGCTACCCCGGACTAGCGGGAGTTACCTACAATGAGCAGTTCTTC. Its translation is CASSYPGLAGVTYNEQFF.

V gene TRBV10-3 combines with J gene TRBJ2-1; 14 positions agree with TRBD2. This CDR3 has 17 amino acids. Germline V gives CDR1 ENHRY, CDR2 SYGVKD. V trimming: 5 bases; J trimming: 6 bases; junction bases outside the gene matches: 9. The chain's CDR3 is CAISKGLAGGVGNEQFF. DNA of the CDR3: TGTGCCATCAGTAAAGGACTAGCGGGAGGAGTGGGCAATGAGCAGTTCTTC.